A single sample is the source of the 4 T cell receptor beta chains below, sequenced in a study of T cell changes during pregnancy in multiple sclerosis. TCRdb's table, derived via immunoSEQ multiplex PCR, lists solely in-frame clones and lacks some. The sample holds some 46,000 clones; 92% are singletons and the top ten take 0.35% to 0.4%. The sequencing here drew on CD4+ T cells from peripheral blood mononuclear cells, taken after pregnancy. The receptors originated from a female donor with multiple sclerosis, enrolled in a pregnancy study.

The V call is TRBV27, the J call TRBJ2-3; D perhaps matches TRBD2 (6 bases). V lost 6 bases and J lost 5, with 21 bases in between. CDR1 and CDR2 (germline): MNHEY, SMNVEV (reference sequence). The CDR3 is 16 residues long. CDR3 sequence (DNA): TGTGCCAGCAGATCCGAGCGTGGGAGGCAGGGAGATACGCAGTATTTT. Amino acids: CASRSERGRQGDTQYF.

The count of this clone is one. CDR3 in amino acids: CASSEYGAGSNEQFF. The CDR3, as DNA: TGTGCCAGCAGTGAATATGGGGCGGGGAGCAATGAGCAGTTCTTC. The genes are TRBV25-1 and TRBJ2-1, with D possibly matching TRBD2 (6 bases). The CDR3 consists of 15 residues. CDR1 is MGHDK and CDR2 is SYGVNS in the germline V gene. The germline V and J ends were trimmed by 0 bases and 6 bases, with 12 bases remaining between them.

As DNA, the CDR3 is TGTGCCAGGCCCACCGCCCTAGCGGGGTTCACAGATACGCAGTATTTT. Its protein product is CARPTALAGFTDTQYF. V is TRBV19 and J is TRBJ2-3; 9 bases agree with TRBD2. The CDR3 is 16 amino acids. The ends lost 9 bases at V and 2 bases at J; junction bases unmatched: 12. The germline V gene has CDR1 LNHDA and CDR2 SQIVND (reference sequence).

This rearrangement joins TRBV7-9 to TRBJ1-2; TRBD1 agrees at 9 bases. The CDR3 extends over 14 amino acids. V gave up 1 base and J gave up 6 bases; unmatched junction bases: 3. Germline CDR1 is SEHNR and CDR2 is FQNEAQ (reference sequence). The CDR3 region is CASSLDGTGNGYTF. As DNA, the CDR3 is TGTGCCAGCAGCTTAGACGGGACAGGGAATGGCTACACCTTC.